The 9 T cell receptor beta chains below all came from one sample that was sequenced in a study of response to subunit inactivated influenza vaccine (dated 2018 in TCRdb). Library preparation employed RT-PCR. The sequencer was an Illumina HiSeq 2500. The raw public data were reprocessed by TCRdb itself: fastp quality trimming at Q25, MiXCR clonotype calling, in-frame beta chains only. Rows merge per CDR3 protein into single entries with the most common DNA and genes. Here the sample has 500,000 to 600,000 distinct CDR3 sequences; 13% to 15% occur a single time. The top ten hold around 10% of the sample. Sequencing used PBMCs from blood, obtained 12 days after vaccination. The receptors originated from a middle-aged man who received an inactivated influenza vaccine. Donor details come from another sample of the same person, matched by shared clones.

This clonotype was seen only a few times. The rearrangement uses TRBV12-3 or TRBV12-4 and TRBJ2-1; 10 nucleotides line up with TRBD2. CDR3 size: 17 residues. Trimming took 1 base from V and 8 from J; bases not matched to a gene: 11. The CDR3 is CASSLGLAGVKIDEQFF. The CDR3 coding sequence is TGTGCCAGCAGTTTAGGGCTAGCGGGAGTAAAAATCGATGAGCAGTTCTTC.

This rearrangement joins TRBV12-5 to TRBJ2-5; 13 bases agree with TRBD2. Germline CDR1 LGHNT, CDR2 FRNRAP. After removal of 1 base from V and 4 bases from J, the junction contained 9 bases not matched to a gene. CDR3 length: 18 amino acids. CDR3 protein: CASGLARTSGSVGETQYF. In nucleotides, the CDR3 is TGTGCTAGTGGTTTGGCCCGGACTAGCGGGAGTGTAGGAGAGACCCAGTACTTC. The complete variable domain, with remaining parts taken from reference TRBV12-5 and TRBJ2-5, reads DARVTQTPRHKVTEMGQEVTMRCQPILGHNTVFWYRQTMMQGLELLAYFRNRAPLDDSGMPKDRFSAEMPDATLATLKIQPSEPRDSAVYFCASGLARTSGSVGETQYFGPGTRLLVL.

This clonotype was counted a few times. This chain joins TRBV7-2 and TRBJ2-5, with 9 bases aligning to TRBD2. V lost 5 bases to trimming and J lost 0 bases; unmatched junction nucleotides: 7. This CDR3 region has 16 residues. CDR1 SGHTA and CDR2 FQGNSA come from the germline V gene. The CDR3 is CASSPNLAGDQETQYF. The CDR3 DNA reads as TGTGCCAGCAGCCCTAATTTAGCGGGGGACCAAGAGACCCAGTACTTC.

V gene TRBV20-1 combines with J gene TRBJ2-7, with TRBD2 identical over 10 bases. There are 14 residues in the CDR3. V was clipped by 4 bases and J by 0 bases; unmatched bases: 3. In germline, CDR1 is DFQATT, CDR2 SNEGSKA (reference sequence). CDR3 bases: TGCAGTGCTAACAGCGGGGGGGTCTCCTACGAGCAGTACTTC. It specifies CSANSGGVSYEQYF.

The sample holds a few counts of this clonotype. The J gene is TRBJ2-3, the V gene TRBV4-1, with D perhaps TRBD2 (7 bases). The V end lost 1 base, the J end lost 3 bases, and 14 bases lay between the germline ends. The germline CDR1 and CDR2 sequences are MGHRA and YSYEKL. This CDR3 has 16 residues. The CDR3 loop reads CASSQVRGGRTDTQYF. The CDR3 DNA is TGCGCCAGCAGCCAAGTGCGCGGGGGCCGTACAGATACGCAGTATTTT.

This clonotype was seen a handful of times. The chain joins TRBV29-1 to TRBJ2-3; D is undetermined. V lost 2 bases and J lost 0, with 12 bases in between. Germline CDR1 and CDR2: SQVTM and ANQGSEA. This CDR3 is 15 amino acids long. CDR3 protein: CSVEIRRTSTDTQYF. CDR3 nucleotide sequence: TGCAGCGTTGAAATTAGACGAACTAGCACAGATACGCAGTATTTT.

In this sample, this clonotype turned up many times. The chain's CDR3 is CAWSLARNTGELFF. The CDR3 DNA sequence: TGTGCCTGGAGTCTGGCCCGGAACACCGGGGAGCTGTTTTTT. J is TRBJ2-2 and V is TRBV30; D not certain. The germline CDR1 and CDR2 sequences are GTSNPN and SVGIG (reference sequence). There are 14 residues in the CDR3. The germline V and J ends were trimmed by 2 bases and 1 base, with 8 bases remaining between them.

The genes are TRBV3-1 and TRBJ2-1; tentatively, D is TRBD1 (6 bases). V shed 4 bases and J shed 4 bases, with 8 bases lying between them. This CDR3 has 13 amino acids. In germline, CDR1 is LGHDT, CDR2 YNNKEL (reference sequence). CDR3 amino acids: CASSRDKYNEQFF. The CDR3 DNA sequence: TGTGCCAGCAGCCGGGACAAATACAATGAGCAGTTCTTC.

The rearrangement joins TRBV4-3 to TRBJ1-2, with 7 positions matching TRBD1. The trim removed 2 bases at V and 7 bases at J, leaving 7 bases unmatched. This CDR3 has 14 amino acids. Germline CDR1 is LGHNA and CDR2 is YSLEER. The CDR3 region is CASSQITGVGGYTF. Here the CDR3 DNA reads TGCGCCAGCAGCCAAATAACAGGGGTTGGTGGCTACACCTTC.